The clone carrying this T cell receptor (beta chain) was counted a few times. The ends were cut back, 2 bases at V and 1 base at J, with 23 bases in the middle. The CDR3 has 19 residues. Germline CDR1 MDHEN, CDR2 SYDVKM. Repertoires were generated with immunoSEQ multiplex PCR, while TCRdb's copy carries only in-frame clones and drops some. Counted here are 15,000 to 20,000 clones, around nine tenths occurring once; the ten biggest clones make up roughly 2.1%. The data were obtained in a study of graft-versus-host responses after intestinal transplantation. The sample consisted of PBMCs, taken 357 days after transplant. This TCR was recovered from a human patient who received an intestinal transplant, so some T cells may come from the graft donor. The chain links TRBV28 to TRBJ2-5; tentative D call: TRBD1 (8 bases). The chain's CDR3 is CASSLVIQGGGQVQETQYF. CDR3 sequence (DNA): TGTGCCAGCAGTTTAGTGATACAGGGGGGGGGCCAGGTCCAAGAGACCCAGTACTTC.